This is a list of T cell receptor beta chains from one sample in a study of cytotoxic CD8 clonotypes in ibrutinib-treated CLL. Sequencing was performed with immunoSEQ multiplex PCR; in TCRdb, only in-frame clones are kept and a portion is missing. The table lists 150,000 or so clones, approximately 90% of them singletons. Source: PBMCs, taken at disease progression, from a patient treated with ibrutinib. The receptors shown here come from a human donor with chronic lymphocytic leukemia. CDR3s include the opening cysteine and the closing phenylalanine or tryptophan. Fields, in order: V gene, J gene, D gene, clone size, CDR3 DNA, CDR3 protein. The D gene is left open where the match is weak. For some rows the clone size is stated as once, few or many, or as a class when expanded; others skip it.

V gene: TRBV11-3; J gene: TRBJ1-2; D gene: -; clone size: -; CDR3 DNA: TGTGCCAGCAGCTTAGGAAGGCCAGCGACATACTATGGCTACACCTTC; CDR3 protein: CASSLGRPATYYGYTF
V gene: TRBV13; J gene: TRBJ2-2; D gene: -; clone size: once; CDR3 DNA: TGTGCCAGCAGCTTAGGGGTCAGGGTGGACACCGGGGAGCTGTTTTTT; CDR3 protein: CASSLGVRVDTGELFF
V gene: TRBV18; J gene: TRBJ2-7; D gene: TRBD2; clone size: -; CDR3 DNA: TGTGCCAGCTCAGTAGCGGGTTCGGGGGGAGCAGGCGAGCAGTACTTC; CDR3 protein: CASSVAGSGGAGEQYF
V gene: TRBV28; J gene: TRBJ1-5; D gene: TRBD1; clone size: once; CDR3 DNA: TGTGCCAGCAGCGGGGACAGCTTGTCGCCCCAGCATTTT; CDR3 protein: CASSGDSLSPQHF
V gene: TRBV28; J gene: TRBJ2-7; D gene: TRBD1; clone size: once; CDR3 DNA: TGTGCCAGCAGTCTAAGGGGGCCGGACTACGAGCAGTACTTC; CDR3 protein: CASSLRGPDYEQYF
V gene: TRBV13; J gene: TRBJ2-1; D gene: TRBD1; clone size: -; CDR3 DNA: TGTGCCAGCAGCCTTGACGTGACAGGGGGCCCTTACAATGAGCAGTTCTTC; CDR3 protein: CASSLDVTGGPYNEQFF
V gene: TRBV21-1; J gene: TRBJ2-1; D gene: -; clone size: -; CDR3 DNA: TGTGCCAGCAGCACCATTCGACAGGGCCCCGCGCCTGAGTTCTTC; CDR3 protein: CASSTIRQGPAPEFF
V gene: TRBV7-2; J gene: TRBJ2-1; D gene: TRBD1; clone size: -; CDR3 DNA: TGTGCCAGCAGCTTAGCCTCCCCCGGGACAGGGTTCGATGAGCAGTTCTTC; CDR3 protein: CASSLASPGTGFDEQFF
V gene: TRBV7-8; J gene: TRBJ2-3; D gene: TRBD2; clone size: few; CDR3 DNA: TGTGCCAGCAGCTTATACCGGACTAGCGGGAGCACAGATACGCAGTATTTT; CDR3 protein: CASSLYRTSGSTDTQYF
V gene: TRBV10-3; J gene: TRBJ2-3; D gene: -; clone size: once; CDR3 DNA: TGTGCCATCAGTGAGTATCCACGAGCGACAGATACGCAGTATTTT; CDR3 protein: CAISEYPRATDTQYF
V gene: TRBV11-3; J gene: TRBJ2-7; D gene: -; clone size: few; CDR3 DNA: TGTGCCAGCAGCTCCGACGTCAGGGTTCGTTTCCCCTACGAGCAGTACTTC; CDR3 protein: CASSSDVRVRFPYEQYF
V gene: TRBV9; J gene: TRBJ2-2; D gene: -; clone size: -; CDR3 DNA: TGTGCCAGCAGCGTAGAGCAGATAGGGGAGCTGTTTTTT; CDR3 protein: CASSVEQIGELFF
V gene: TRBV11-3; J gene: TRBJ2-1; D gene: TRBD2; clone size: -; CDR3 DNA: TGTGCCAGCAGCTTAGGGCTAGCGGGAGGGAAAAATGAGCAGTTCTTC; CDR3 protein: CASSLGLAGGKNEQFF
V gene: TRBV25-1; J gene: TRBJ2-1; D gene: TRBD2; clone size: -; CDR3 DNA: TGTGCCAGCAGTGTCGGAGCGGGAGGGCAGAATGAGCAGTTCTTC; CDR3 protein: CASSVGAGGQNEQFF
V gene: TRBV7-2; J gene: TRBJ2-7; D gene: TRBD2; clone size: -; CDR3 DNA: TGTGCCAGCAGAACTAGCGGCAGAGAGGGCGTGTACTTC; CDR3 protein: CASRTSGREGVYF
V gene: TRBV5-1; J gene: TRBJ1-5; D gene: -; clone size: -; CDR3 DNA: TGCGCCAGCAGCTTGGGGGGAAATAGCAATCAGCCCCAGCATTTT; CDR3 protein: CASSLGGNSNQPQHF
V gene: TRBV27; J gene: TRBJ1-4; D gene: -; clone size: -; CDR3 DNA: TGTGCCAGCAGTTCGGGACTTTATGAAAAACTGTTTTTT; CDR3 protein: CASSSGLYEKLFF
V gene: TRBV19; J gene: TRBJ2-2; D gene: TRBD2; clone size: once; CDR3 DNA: TGTGCCAGTAGTACCTTTATAGGACTAGCGGGGATCGAGGAGCTGTTTTTT; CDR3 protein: CASSTFIGLAGIEELFF
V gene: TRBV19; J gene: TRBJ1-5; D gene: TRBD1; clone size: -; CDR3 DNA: TGTGCCAGTAGTATAGGAGCCCGCAGGGGGCTCAATCAGCCCCAGCATTTT; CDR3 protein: CASSIGARRGLNQPQHF
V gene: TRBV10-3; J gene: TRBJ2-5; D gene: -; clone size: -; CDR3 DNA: TGTGCCATCAGTGAGTCGGGGCGTTTTAAGTACTTC; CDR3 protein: CAISESGRFKYF
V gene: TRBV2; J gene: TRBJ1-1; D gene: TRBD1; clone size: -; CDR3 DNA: TGTGCCAGTGGTTCAGACAGGGGGCTCGGTGCTGAAGCTTTCTTT; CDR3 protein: CASGSDRGLGAEAFF
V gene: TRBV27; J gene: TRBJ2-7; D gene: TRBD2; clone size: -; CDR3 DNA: TGTGCCAGCAGTCTCCTGGCGAGCGGGGTATCCTACGAGCAGTACTTC; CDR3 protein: CASSLLASGVSYEQYF
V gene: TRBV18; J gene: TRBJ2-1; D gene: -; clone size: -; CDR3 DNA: TGTGCCAGCTCGGGCCAGAAATACAATGAGCAGTTCTTC; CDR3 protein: CASSGQKYNEQFF
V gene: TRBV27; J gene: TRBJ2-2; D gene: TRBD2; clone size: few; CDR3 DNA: TGTGCCAGCAGACCGGGACTAGTGAACACCGGGGAGCTGTTTTTT; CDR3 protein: CASRPGLVNTGELFF
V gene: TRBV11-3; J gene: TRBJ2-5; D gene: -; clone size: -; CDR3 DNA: TGTGCCAGCAGCTTAGAGGGTGAGACCCAGTACTTC; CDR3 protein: CASSLEGETQYF
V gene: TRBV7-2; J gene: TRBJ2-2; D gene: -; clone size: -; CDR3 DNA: TGTGCCAGCAGCTTGGGGACGCCAGACACCGGGGAGCTGTTTTTT; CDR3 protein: CASSLGTPDTGELFF
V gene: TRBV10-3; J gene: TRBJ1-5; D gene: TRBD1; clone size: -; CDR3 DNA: TGTGCCACGAAACCAGGGGGGATCTCGATGGGCAATCAGCCCCAGCATTTT; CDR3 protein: CATKPGGISMGNQPQHF
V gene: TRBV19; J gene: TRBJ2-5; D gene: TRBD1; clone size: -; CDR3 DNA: TGTGCCAGTAGTATAATCCGCAGGGGGCGGCAAGAGACCCAGTACTTC; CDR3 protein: CASSIIRRGRQETQYF
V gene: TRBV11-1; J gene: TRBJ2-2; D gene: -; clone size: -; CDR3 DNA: TGTGCCAGCAGCGCAAAACAGGGCCACTCTCGAACCGGGGAGCTGTTTTTT; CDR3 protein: CASSAKQGHSRTGELFF
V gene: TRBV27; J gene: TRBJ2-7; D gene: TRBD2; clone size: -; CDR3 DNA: TGTGCCAGCTCAACGCGGGAGGCACTCTCCTACGAGCAGTACTTC; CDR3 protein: CASSTREALSYEQYF
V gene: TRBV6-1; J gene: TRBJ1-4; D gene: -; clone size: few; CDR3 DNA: TGTGCCAGCAGTGAAACTCTTCGGGATCCAGGGAGTGAAAAACTGTTTTTT; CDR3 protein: CASSETLRDPGSEKLFF
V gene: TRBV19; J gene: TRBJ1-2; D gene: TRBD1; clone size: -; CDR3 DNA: TGTGCCAGTAGTGTGACAGGGGGCGTGAACTATGGCTACACCTTC; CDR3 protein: CASSVTGGVNYGYTF
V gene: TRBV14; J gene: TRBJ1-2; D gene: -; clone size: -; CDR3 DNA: TGTGCCAGCAGCCACAAGGACAGTAACTATGGCTACACCTTC; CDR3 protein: CASSHKDSNYGYTF
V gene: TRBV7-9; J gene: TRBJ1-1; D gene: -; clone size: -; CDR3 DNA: TGTGCCAGCAGCTTTCCGACAGGTCCAAACACTGAAGCTTTCTTT; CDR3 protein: CASSFPTGPNTEAFF
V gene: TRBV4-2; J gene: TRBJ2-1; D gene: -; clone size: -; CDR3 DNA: TGTGCCAGCAGCCAAGAGAGGGGGGCGAGCTCCTACAATGAGCAGTTCTTC; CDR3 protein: CASSQERGASSYNEQFF
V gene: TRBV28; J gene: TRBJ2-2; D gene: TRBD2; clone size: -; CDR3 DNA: TGTGCCAGCAGTTTTAATGGGGCGGCTAGCGGGGGCGGGGAGCTGTTTTTT; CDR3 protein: CASSFNGAASGGGELFF
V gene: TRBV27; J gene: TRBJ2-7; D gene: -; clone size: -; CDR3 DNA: TGTGCCAGCAAACAGGGACCCCAAAGGTACGAGCAGTACTTC; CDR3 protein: CASKQGPQRYEQYF
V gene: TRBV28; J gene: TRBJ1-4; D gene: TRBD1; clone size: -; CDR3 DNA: TGTGCCAGCAGTTTAGCGGACAGGGCTAATGAAAAACTGTTTTTT; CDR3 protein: CASSLADRANEKLFF
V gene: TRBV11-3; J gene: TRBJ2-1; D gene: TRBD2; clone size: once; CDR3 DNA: TGTGCCAGCAGGCTAGCGGGAGGGGGGCATGAGCAGTTCTTC; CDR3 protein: CASRLAGGGHEQFF
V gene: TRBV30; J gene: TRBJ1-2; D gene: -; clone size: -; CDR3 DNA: TGTGCCTGGAGTGTTCAAGTTAACTATGGCTACACCTTC; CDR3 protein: CAWSVQVNYGYTF
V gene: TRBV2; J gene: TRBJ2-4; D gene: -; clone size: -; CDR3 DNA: TGTGCCAGCAAAGGATGGGCCAAAAACATTCAGTACTTC; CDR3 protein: CASKGWAKNIQYF
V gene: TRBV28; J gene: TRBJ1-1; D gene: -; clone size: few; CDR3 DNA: TGTGCCAGCAGGGAAACGGAGAACACTGAAGCTTTCTTT; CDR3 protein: CASRETENTEAFF
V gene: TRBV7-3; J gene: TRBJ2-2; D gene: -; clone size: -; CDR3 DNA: TGTGCCAGCAGCTTATTGGGGGCCTTGAACACCGGGGAGCTGTTTTTT; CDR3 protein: CASSLLGALNTGELFF
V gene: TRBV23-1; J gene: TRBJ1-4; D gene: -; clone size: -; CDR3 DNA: TGCGCCAGCAGTCAAACCTCGAAAGGGGAGGCCGGAACAACTAATGAAAAACTGTTTTTT; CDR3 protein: CASSQTSKGEAGTTNEKLFF
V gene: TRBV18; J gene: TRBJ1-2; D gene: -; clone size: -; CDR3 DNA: TGTGCCAGCTCATTACAGGGAACAGCCTATGGCTACACCTTC; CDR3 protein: CASSLQGTAYGYTF
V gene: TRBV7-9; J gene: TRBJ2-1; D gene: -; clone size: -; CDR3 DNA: TGTGCCAGCACTTCGGGACTGGGGAATGAGCAGTTCTTC; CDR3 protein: CASTSGLGNEQFF
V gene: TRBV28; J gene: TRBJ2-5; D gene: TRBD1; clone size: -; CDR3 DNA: TGTGCCAGCAGCATACAGGGGGGCGCGGGACGTGGGGAGACCCAGTACTTC; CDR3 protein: CASSIQGGAGRGETQYF
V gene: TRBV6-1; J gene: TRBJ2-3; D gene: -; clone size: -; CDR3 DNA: TGTGCCACCCTCCCCCGCACAGATACGCAGTATTTT; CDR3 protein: CATLPRTDTQYF
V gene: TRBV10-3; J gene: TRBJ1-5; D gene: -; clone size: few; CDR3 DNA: TGTGCCGCGAGGTCTGGGCAGGGAGGTCAGCCCCAGCATTTT; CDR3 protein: CAARSGQGGQPQHF
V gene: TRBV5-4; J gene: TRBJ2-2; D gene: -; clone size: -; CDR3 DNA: TGTGCCAGCAGAGCTAGCCCCGGGGAGCTGTTTTTT; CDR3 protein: CASRASPGELFF
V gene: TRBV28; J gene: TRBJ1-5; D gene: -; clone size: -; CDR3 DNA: TGTGCCAGCAGCCTGGGAGGGGCAGGGCAGCCCCAGCATTTT; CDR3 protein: CASSLGGAGQPQHF
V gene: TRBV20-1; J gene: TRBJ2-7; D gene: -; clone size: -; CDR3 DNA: TGCAGTGCTAGACAGATATACGAGCAGTACTTC; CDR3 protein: CSARQIYEQYF
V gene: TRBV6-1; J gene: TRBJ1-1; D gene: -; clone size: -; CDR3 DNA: TGTGCCACAGACAGAACTGAAGCTTTCTTT; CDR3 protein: CATDRTEAFF
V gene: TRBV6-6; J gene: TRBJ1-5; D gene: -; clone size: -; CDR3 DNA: TGTGCCAGCAGTTATATTAATAGCAATCAGCCCCAGCATTTT; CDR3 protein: CASSYINSNQPQHF
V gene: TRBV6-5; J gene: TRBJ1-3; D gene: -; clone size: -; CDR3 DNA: TGTGCCAGCCGGCGGGAGTACTCTGGAAACACCATATATTTT; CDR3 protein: CASRREYSGNTIYF
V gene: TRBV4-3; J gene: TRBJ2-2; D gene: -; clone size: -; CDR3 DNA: TGCGCCAGCAGCAAACGGGGGACAGCGAACACCGGGGAGCTGTTTTTT; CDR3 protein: CASSKRGTANTGELFF
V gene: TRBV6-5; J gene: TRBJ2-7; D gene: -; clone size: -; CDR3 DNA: TGTGCCAGCAGTCCCCCTGGCGGGGCGAGCTACGAGCAGTACTTC; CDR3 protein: CASSPPGGASYEQYF
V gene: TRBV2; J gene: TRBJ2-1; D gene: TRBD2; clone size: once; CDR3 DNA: TGTGCCAGCAGTGATGGGACTAGTTCGTCGAATGAGCAGTTCTTC; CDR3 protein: CASSDGTSSSNEQFF
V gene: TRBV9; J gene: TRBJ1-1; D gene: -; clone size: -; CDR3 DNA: TGTGCCAGCAGCGCCGTTACTGAAGCTTTCTTT; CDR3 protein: CASSAVTEAFF